This T cell receptor beta chain was profiled in a study of blood T cell repertoires in COVID-19 (dated by TCRdb to 2018 to 2020). For the study in its entirety: Samples covering the acute and convalescent phases of COVID-19 were provided by collaborators in the United States, Italy and Spain. The prospective study material was composed of cDNA or gDNA derived from T cells, B-cell-depleted T cells, or PBMCs. Subjects who had been exposed to COVID-19, were actively infected with it, or had recovered from it provided the deeply sampled blood TCRbeta repertoires that made up the dataset. The repertoires were released in a freely available public database intended as a resource for research on the immune response to SARS-CoV-2. Samples came from the ongoing ImmuneRACE study (first 160 participants) plus 1,254 subjects from 6 global collaborators. Nearly every sample came with metadata listing a de-identified subject ID, COVID-19 status, age in years and sex. HLA class I and class II types, where available, came from metadata supplied by the sample provider rather than from assay-based typing. Results the study describes overall, beyond this receptor: Clinical and demographic metadata were provided uncurated, with the amount varying by source and participant.

The immunoSEQ Assay, a bias-controlled multiplex PCR, was used to amplify TCRbeta CDR3 regions from genomic DNA. The source study handled its data this way. The number of nucleated cells in each sample was estimated by amplification of reference gene primers within the assay. To quantify the absolute abundance of each unique TCRbeta CDR3 rearrangement, sequence reads were collapsed and filtered. Productive Simpson clonality was computed per sample as the square root of Simpson's diversity index over productive rearrangements. TCRdb provides this immuneACCESS table in a form limited to in-frame rearrangements. Some clones are lacking; in checked studies, under half of them reflect an unresolved V gene, and why the rest are absent is not known. V and J calls and clone size are as listed in that table; D and trimming were resolved from the DNA. The sample yields 25,000 to 30,000 clones; approximately 90% were counted once. Jointly, the top ten make up around 15% of the sample.

Each collaborating institution followed its own protocols to collect whole blood in K2EDTA tubes. For TCRbeta analysis, collaborators shipped samples as frozen whole blood, isolated PBMCs, or DNA extracted from either of those sample types. Of note for this clone: No cognate antigen has been identified for it. No base qualities exist here, and no much larger clone lies one base off it.

Based on the germline V gene, the CDR1 and CDR2 sequences are SGDLS and YYNGEE. Ends trimmed: V by 4 bases, J by 4 bases; bases unmatched to a gene: 5. Reading from cysteine to phenylalanine, the CDR3 counts 14 amino acids. Just the 42-base CDR3 DNA is kept, in frame starting at base 1. The sequenced material came from peripheral blood. The TCR was taken from a human donor in a cohort sampled during active COVID-19. The sequence is built from TRBV9 and TRBJ1-1; 9 nucleotides in the junction match TRBD1. The DNA sequence is given as TGTGCCAGCAGCTCCCTGACAGGGGGCACTGAAGCTTTCTTT. Its product reads: CASSSLTGGTEAFF. The CDR3 plus the reference TRBV9 and TRBJ1-1 genes for the other parts give the full variable domain: DSGVTQTPKHLITATGQRVTLRCSPRSGDLSVYWYQQSLDQGLQFLIQYYNGEERAKGNILERFSAQQFPDLHSELNLSSLELGDSALYFCASSSLTGGTEAFFGQGTRLTVV.